The clone carrying this T cell receptor (beta chain) has ten or more counts. The antigen is unknown. The missing CDR3 end, 3 residues past where the read stops, is filled in from the germline J gene. This sample was included in a study of T cell clonality in common variable immunodeficiency. Overall study results and limits: In common variable immunodeficiency, TCR beta chains reportedly carried fewer deletions and N-nucleotide insertions.

The trim removed 3 bases at V and 7 bases at J, leaving 6 bases unmatched. Germline V gives CDR1 DFQATT, CDR2 SNEGSKA (reference sequence). The CDR3 loop spans 14 amino acids. Each donor provided roughly 4.5 to 8 ml of heparinized whole blood. TCRdb's table, derived via immunoSEQ multiplex PCR, lists solely in-frame clones and lacks some. The sample contains about 52,000 clones, none of them singletons. The sequenced sample was peripheral blood mononuclear cells. This receptor was taken from a person aged 18 to 75 in good health. The chain employs TRBV20-1 and TRBJ2-2; 9 bases are shared with TRBD2. The CDR3: CSARAGGPVGELFF. Incomplete CDR3 DNA: TGCAGTGCTAGGGCGGGAGGGCCTGTCGGGGAG.